This T cell receptor beta chain was identified in a study of Graves' ophthalmopathy and Graves' hyperthyroidism (dated by TCRdb to the late 2010s). Describing the broader study: Stable hyperthyroidism was defined as no progression to ophthalmopathy within 18 months of follow-up. To explore V-J signatures that distinguish ophthalmopathy from hyperthyroidism, a discovery set of about a hundred patients was enrolled, made up of 43 with ophthalmopathy and 57 with stable hyperthyroidism. In 6 or 7 hyperthyroidism patients, T-cell repertoires of thyroid tissue and blood were compared. TCR beta repertoire signatures were used to distinguish Graves' ophthalmopathy from Graves' hyperthyroidism and to predict progression to ophthalmopathy. Following sample collection, hyperthyroidism patients were given methimazole at a starting dose of 30 mg daily, and ophthalmopathy patients were given high-dose intravenous methylprednisolone. An independent validation cohort comprised roughly 20 hyperthyroidism patients and some 16 patients who later progressed from hyperthyroidism to ophthalmopathy. In total, under 150 blood samples were TCR-sequenced: approximately 42 ophthalmopathy, over 70 hyperthyroidism and around 17 hyperthyroidism-to-ophthalmopathy patients. Paper-wide results and their limitations: Sample size was not predetermined statistically, and investigators were not blinded to group allocation. In cross-validation, the 13-signature model distinguished ophthalmopathy from stable hyperthyroidism with around 90% sensitivity and approximately 81% specificity, while in the test set the corresponding values were approximately 80% and 75%. Most of the expanded thyroid clonotypes with a frequency above 0.001 were also detected in blood, and it was suggested that the thyroid immune response may be reflected by blood repertoires. In validation, the model predicted ophthalmopathy progression with nearly 71% sensitivity and roughly 72% specificity; roughly 11 predicted patients were CT-confirmed with GO in a median of about 6.2 months.

A note on this clonotype: The antigen this receptor binds is unknown. Compared with germline, one end of the junction differs, possibly owing to a read error.

For repertoire sequencing, the TCR beta CDR3 regions were amplified from RNA transcripts. The first round of RT-PCR was done with HTBI primers and the Qiagen OneStep RT-PCR kit, and was followed by a second round of multiplex PCR, then size selection and purification. Sequencing of the libraries was carried out on an Illumina HiSeq2000 in paired-end mode with 100 bp reads. As for the authors' bioinformatics: Reads were processed with SOAPnuke, discarding reads with adapters, uncalled bases, mean Phred below 15, or no exact constant-primer or identifier match. COPE v1.2.5 was used to merge the high-quality paired reads. Each unique nucleotide sequence was treated as a clonotype, and MiTCR v1.1 was used to align the clonotypes to the IMGT TRB V, D and J references. Analysis was restricted to V-J combinations with a frequency above 0.0001, which covered 98% to 99.2% of repertoires. For each V-J combination, a TCR clonal expansion and chaos score was defined as F50 clonal expansion divided by the chaos observed in the TCRdist matrix. Welch's t-statistics and random forest were used to reduce the features to 10 to 15 V-J combinations, which were then used as input to a naive Bayes classifier. The Morisita-Horn index was used to measure how similar the thyroid and blood repertoires were. The public sequencing data were trimmed at Q25 with fastp and processed into clonotypes with MiXCR by TCRdb, which kept only in-frame beta chains. Rows with a matching CDR3 protein are joined into one entry that keeps the most common DNA and genes. The V and J calls reflect TCRdb's pipeline rather than the authors' work. A total of 500,000 to 600,000 distinct CDR3 sequences appear in this sample, under 45% of them only once. Together, the top ten hold less than 4.5% of the sample.

In the germline V gene, CDR1 corresponds to MGHDK and CDR2 to SYGVNS. The CDR3, cysteine through phenylalanine, is 14 amino acids long. Of the read, only the CDR3 DNA is kept; its 42 bases are in frame from base 1. Hyperthyroidism patients were newly diagnosed, were aged 18 to 65 years, and had a disease duration under 2 months. Patients with other autoimmune diseases, uncontrolled infections, pregnancy or lactation were excluded. Diagnosis relied on clinical symptoms, serum thyroxine, TRAb, thyroid ultrasound and orbital computed tomography. Trizol reagent was used to extract the total RNA, and its quality was then checked on an Agilent 2100 Bioanalyzer.

The specimen was peripheral blood or thyroid tissue (not recorded which). This receptor was taken from an adult man with Graves' hyperthyroidism. The rearranged segments are TRBV25-1 and TRBJ2-7; the D match is possibly TRBD1 or TRBD2, with 5 bases aligned in each. The DNA sequence is given as TGTGGCAGCAGCCCTCGGGACCGCTCCTACGAGCAGTACTTC. This translates into CGSSPRDRSYEQYF.